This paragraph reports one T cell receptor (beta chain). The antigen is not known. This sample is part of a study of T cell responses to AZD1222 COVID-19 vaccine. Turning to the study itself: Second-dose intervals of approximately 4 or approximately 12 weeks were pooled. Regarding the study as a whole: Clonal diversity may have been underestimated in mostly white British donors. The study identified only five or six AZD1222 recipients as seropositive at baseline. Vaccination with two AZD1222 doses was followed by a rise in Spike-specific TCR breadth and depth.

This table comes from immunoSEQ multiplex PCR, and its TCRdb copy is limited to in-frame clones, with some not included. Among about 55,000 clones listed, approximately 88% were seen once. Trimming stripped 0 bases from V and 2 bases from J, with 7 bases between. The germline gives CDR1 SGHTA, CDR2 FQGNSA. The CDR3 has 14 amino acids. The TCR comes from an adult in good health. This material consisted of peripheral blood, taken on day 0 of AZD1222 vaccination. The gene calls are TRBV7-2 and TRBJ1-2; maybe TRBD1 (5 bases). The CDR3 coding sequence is TGTGCCAGCAGCTTAGCGAACAGGAACTATGGCTACACCTTC. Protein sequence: CASSLANRNYGYTF.